The T cell receptor (beta chain) described here comes from a study of blood T cell repertoires in COVID-19. Sequencing was performed with immunoSEQ multiplex PCR; in TCRdb, only in-frame clones are kept and a portion is missing. The data show approximately 220,000 clones, with 85% to 90% seen just once and about 4% held by the top ten. V was clipped by 2 bases and J by 4 bases, with 15 bases between them. CDR3 length equals 17 residues. The germline V gene has CDR1 MGHRA and CDR2 YSYEKL. The sequencing sample was made of PBMCs or T cells enriched from blood (not recorded which). This TCR derives from a woman under 40 with acute COVID-19. This chain uses TRBV4-1 with TRBJ1-6, with D maybe TRBD1 (6 bases). The DNA for the CDR3 is TGCGCCAGCAGCCAACCGACAGGACAAGGGTATAATTCACCCCTCCACTTT. Amino acids: CASSQPTGQGYNSPLHF.